One T cell receptor (beta chain) is described in this entry. Its antigen is not known. Clones were sequenced by immunoSEQ multiplex PCR, and TCRdb holds only the in-frame ones, with some missing. The data contain 11,000 to 15,000 clones, approximately 80% of them singletons. This sample was included in a study of OX40 agonist ivuxolimab in advanced cancers. Looking at the study overall: A mean age of roughly 60 years, range roughly 23 to 85, was recorded, and approximately 85% were male.

Study conclusions and caveats: With doses of 0.1 to 3.0 mg/kg, CD4+ and CD8+ blood T cells had undergone clonal expansion by week 6. Clonal expansion among partial responders at 0.1-3.0 mg/kg ranked near the lowest.

Exclusion of a patient followed from autoimmune disease history or systemic immunosuppression. V was clipped by 7 bases and J by 6 bases; unmatched bases: 11. This CDR3 contains 15 residues. Germline V CDR1 and CDR2: MNHEY, SMNVEV (reference sequence). The rearrangement uses TRBV27 and TRBJ2-2; TRBD2 aligns across 7 bases. Sequencing used CD4+ or CD8+ T cells sorted from blood, obtained in a trial of the OX40 agonist ivuxolimab. This TCR came from an adult with an advanced solid tumor such as melanoma, head and neck, liver or kidney cancer. CDR3: CASTRLASQAGELFF. The DNA for the CDR3 is TGTGCCAGCACTCGACTAGCCAGTCAGGCCGGGGAGCTGTTTTTT.